This T cell receptor (beta chain) was captured in a study of technical replicates of blood from several donors. The V end lost 5 bases, the J end lost 4 bases, and 12 bases lay between the germline ends. CDR3 length equals 13 residues. Germline V lookup: CDR1 MNHNS, CDR2 SASEGT. Profiling relied on immunoSEQ multiplex PCR, and the TCRdb table lists in-frame clones only, not all of them. Among some 71,000 clones listed, approximately 96% were seen once. V is TRBV6-1 and J is TRBJ2-7; D call uncertain. Sequencing was performed on T cells isolated from PBMCs. The clonotype originates from a human donor in good health. The CDR3 bases are TGTGCCAGCAGTCCACACGTCGGGTACGAGCAGTACTTC. Encoded protein: CASSPHVGYEQYF.